One sample yielded the 8 T cell receptor beta chains listed below, sequenced in a study of Ad26.COV2.S vaccination and SARS-CoV-2 variants. Assay used: immunoSEQ multiplex PCR; TCRdb lists only in-frame clones, some missing. The sample holds about 480,000 clones; around 85% are singletons and the top ten take about 13%. The sample's treatment: roughly 18 received Ad26.COV2.S at low or high dose, single or two shots; 5 received placebo; per-sample allocation not given. Collection of the samples took place on day 63 after the first injection of vaccine or placebo. The sequences come from peripheral blood, collected in a trial of Ad26.COV2.S vaccine versus placebo. The receptor source for this set is a person between 18 and 65 years old who received the Ad26.COV2.S COVID-19 vaccine or a placebo.

The rearrangement uses TRBV5-1 and TRBJ2-1, with 9 bases identical to TRBD2. The ends lost 4 bases at V and 8 bases at J; junction bases unmatched: 7. The CDR3 totals 14 residues. CDR1 SGHRS and CDR2 YFSETQ come from the germline V gene. The CDR3 loop is CASSPLAGADEQFF. CDR3 bases: TGCGCCAGCAGCCCATTAGCGGGAGCGGATGAGCAGTTCTTC.

The chain has TRBV21-1 and TRBJ1-4. TRBV21-1 is marked as a pseudogene. The CDR3 covers 13 residues. The DNA for the CDR3 is TGTGCCAGCGAGGGCGCAATGGGGGAAAAACTGTTTTTT. Its translation: CASEGAMGEKLFF.

The chain couples TRBV19 to TRBJ1-5; TRBD1 matches 9 bases. V was pared by 7 bases and J by 8 bases, with 12 bases of the junction left unmatched. The CDR3 covers 15 residues. CDR1 is LNHDA, CDR2 SQIVND, per germline (reference sequence). The CDR3, as DNA: TGTGCCAGTAACCTCGGACAGGGGCCTTTTGAGCCCCAGCATTTT. It specifies CASNLGQGPFEPQHF.

The rearrangement joins TRBV28 to TRBJ2-7, with D possibly being TRBD1 (6 bases). CDR1 MDHEN and CDR2 SYDVKM come from the germline V gene. This CDR3 spans 14 amino acids. V shed 5 bases and J shed 3 bases, with 14 bases lying between them. For the CDR3, the DNA is TGTGCCAGCAGTCCCGGACAGAGATACTACGAGCAGTACTTC. This gives the protein CASSPGQRYYEQYF.

For the CDR3, the DNA is TGTGCCAGCAGCGCGGGGGGACAGGACGGCGGCTACACCTTC. This gives the protein CASSAGGQDGGYTF. The gene calls are TRBV9 and TRBJ1-2; 8 positions match TRBD1. The CDR3 has 14 amino acids. Germline V gene sequence: CDR1 SGDLS, CDR2 YYNGEE. J lost 8 bases, V lost 3 bases, and 9 bases had no gene match. The whole variable domain, filled in from reference TRBV9 and TRBJ1-2, reads DSGVTQTPKHLITATGQRVTLRCSPRSGDLSVYWYQQSLDQGLQFLIQYYNGEERAKGNILERFSAQQFPDLHSELNLSSLELGDSALYFCASSAGGQDGGYTFGSGTRLTVV.

The V and J genes are TRBV28 and TRBJ2-2; 8 bases are a match to TRBD2. V was clipped by 2 bases and J by 1 base; unmatched bases: 3. Germline V gives CDR1 MDHEN, CDR2 SYDVKM. The length of the CDR3 is 16 residues. For the CDR3, the DNA is TGTGCCAGCAGTTTACTTAGCGGGGTGAACACCGGGGAGCTGTTTTTT. This gives the protein CASSLLSGVNTGELFF.

The genes are TRBV11-1 and TRBJ2-7, with TRBD1 matching 7 bases. CDR1 is SGHAT, CDR2 FQDESV, per germline (reference sequence). V dropped 3 bases and J dropped 6; count of bases not matched to a gene: 5. The CDR3 has 13 amino acids. CDR3 sequence (DNA): TGTGCCAGCAGCTTCGACAGGGTGGGCGAGCAGTACTTC. Its protein is CASSFDRVGEQYF.

This clone was recorded a few times. The chain combines TRBV5-1 with TRBJ2-3; D possibly corresponds to TRBD1 (6 bases). With 2 bases removed from V and 1 base from J, the gap between germline ends came to 11 bases. The CDR3 is made up of 15 amino acids. The germline gives CDR1 SGHRS, CDR2 YFSETQ. The CDR3 region has the DNA TGCGCCAGCAGCTTACTTCCAGGGGGCACAGATACGCAGTATTTT. This gives the protein CASSLLPGGTDTQYF.